This is a list of T cell receptor beta chains from one sample in a study of shared clonotypes between healthy human individuals. TCRdb's table, derived via immunoSEQ multiplex PCR, lists solely in-frame clones and lacks some. The data contain around 2.1 million clones, about 92% of them singletons. Sequenced material: naive CD8+ T cells from PBMCs. All receptors derive from a man between 18 and 29 years old in good health. Some clones in this sample may be carry-over from other donors' samples. Each CDR3 is given with its conserved first and last residue. A D gene is named only where the DNA matches it firmly. Clone size is given for some rows only: seen once, a few or many times, or a class if the clone is expanded.

V gene	clone size	D gene	J gene	CDR3 protein	CDR3 DNA
TRBV27	.	.	TRBJ1-2	CASSLLSGNYGYTF	TGTGCCAGCAGTCTTTTATCGGGTAACTATGGCTACACCTTC
TRBV6-4	.	.	TRBJ1-2	CASSDGNGYTF	TGTGCCAGCAGTGACGGTAATGGCTACACCTTC
TRBV27	.	.	TRBJ2-7	CASSFRPPGSSYEQYF	TGTGCCAGCAGTTTTAGACCGCCGGGCAGCTCCTACGAGCAGTACTTC
TRBV9	.	.	TRBJ2-5	CASSVGLAGTQYF	TGTGCCAGCAGCGTAGGCCTCGCCGGGACCCAGTACTTC
TRBV27	.	TRBD2	TRBJ2-7	CASSHLAGGASYEQYF	TGTGCCAGCAGTCACTTAGCGGGAGGGGCCTCCTACGAGCAGTACTTC
TRBV15	.	.	TRBJ1-5	CATSRERESGGQPQHF	TGTGCCACCAGCAGAGAAAGGGAGTCCGGGGGCCAGCCCCAGCATTTT
TRBV19	.	.	TRBJ1-4	CASSRVTNEKLFF	TGTGCCAGTAGCAGGGTTACTAATGAAAAACTGTTTTTT
TRBV30	few	.	TRBJ1-2	CAWTFGQSPLYGYTF	TGTGCCTGGACCTTCGGACAGAGCCCCCTCTATGGCTACACCTTC
TRBV18	.	.	TRBJ2-7	CASSPPGSDRIYSYEQYF	TGTGCCAGCTCACCTCCCGGTTCCGACAGAATCTACTCCTACGAGCAGTACTTC
TRBV29-1	.	TRBD2	TRBJ2-1	CSAHSGSGNEQFF	TGCAGCGCCCATAGCGGGAGTGGGAATGAGCAGTTCTTC
TRBV4-1	.	.	TRBJ2-7	CASSQGMGNPYEQYF	TGCGCCAGCAGCCAAGGGATGGGGAACCCCTACGAGCAGTACTTC
TRBV15	.	.	TRBJ2-3	CATSREWGGAANPTDTQYF	TGTGCCACCAGCAGAGAGTGGGGCGGGGCAGCCAACCCCACAGATACGCAGTATTTT
TRBV27	.	.	TRBJ2-7	CASSPLGDGEQYF	TGTGCCAGCAGTCCGCTGGGGGATGGCGAGCAGTACTTC
TRBV9	.	TRBD1	TRBJ1-2	CASSGNRGGYTF	TGTGCCAGCAGCGGAAACAGGGGTGGCTACACCTTC
TRBV6-1	once	.	TRBJ2-7	CASSEEGPGVLPYEQYF	TGTGCCAGCAGTGAAGAGGGGCCAGGGGTGTTACCCTACGAGCAGTACTTC
TRBV19	once	.	TRBJ2-2	CASSPGPSGMTNTGELFF	TGTGCCAGTAGCCCAGGGCCAAGTGGGATGACGAACACCGGGGAGCTGTTTTTT
TRBV4-1	.	.	TRBJ2-3	CASSGPGVADTQYF	TGCGCCAGCAGCGGGCCGGGGGTTGCAGATACGCAGTATTTT
TRBV11-3	.	.	TRBJ2-1	CASSLIPTDEQFF	TGTGCCAGCAGCTTAATCCCGACAGATGAGCAGTTCTTC
TRBV6-5	.	TRBD1	TRBJ1-4	CASSGTGPNEKLFF	TGTGCCAGCAGTGGGACAGGGCCTAATGAAAAACTGTTTTTT
TRBV27	.	TRBD2	TRBJ2-1	CASSSRLAGQLNNEQFF	TGTGCCAGCAGTTCCCGACTAGCGGGACAACTCAACAATGAGCAGTTCTTC
TRBV4-3	.	.	TRBJ2-7	CASSQLTDSSYEQYF	TGCGCCAGCAGCCAACTAACCGACTCCTCCTACGAGCAGTACTTC
TRBV27	.	TRBD1	TRBJ2-7	CASSFGPGTGQNYEQYF	TGTGCCAGCAGTTTTGGGCCCGGGACGGGACAGAATTACGAGCAGTACTTC
TRBV15	once	TRBD1	TRBJ2-1	CATSRESTGENNEQFF	TGTGCCACCAGCAGAGAAAGTACAGGGGAGAACAATGAGCAGTTCTTC
TRBV6-1	.	TRBD1	TRBJ2-5	CASSRRQGAETQYF	TGTGCCAGCAGCCGGAGACAGGGGGCCGAGACCCAGTACTTC
TRBV7-8	.	.	TRBJ1-4	CASSSTGPTNEKLFF	TGTGCCAGCAGCTCCACAGGTCCAACTAATGAAAAACTGTTTTTT
TRBV7-3	.	TRBD2	TRBJ2-5	CASSSGTRDETQYF	TGTGCCAGCAGTTCCGGGACTAGGGACGAGACCCAGTACTTC
TRBV5-6	.	.	TRBJ2-2	CASSTVRLNTGELFF	TGTGCCAGCAGCACGGTCCGTTTAAACACCGGGGAGCTGTTTTTT
TRBV5-1	.	TRBD1	TRBJ2-3	CASTAGTGYTDTQYF	TGCGCCAGCACCGCCGGGACAGGGTACACAGATACGCAGTATTTT
TRBV5-4	.	TRBD1	TRBJ1-1	CASSSGTVVLYTEAFF	TGTGCCAGCAGCTCCGGGACAGTAGTGTTGTACACTGAAGCTTTCTTT
TRBV11-2	.	.	TRBJ2-6	CASGHRAGANVLTF	TGTGCCAGCGGACACAGGGCTGGGGCCAACGTCCTGACTTTC
TRBV28	.	.	TRBJ2-7	CASSLAGTPWEQYF	TGTGCCAGCAGTTTGGCAGGTACTCCGTGGGAGCAGTACTTC
TRBV13	.	.	TRBJ2-2	CASNEGWSGELFF	TGTGCCAGCAATGAGGGCTGGTCCGGGGAGCTGTTTTTT
TRBV27	.	.	TRBJ2-7	CAWKQEIYRGEQYF	TGTGCCTGGAAGCAGGAGATCTATCGGGGCGAGCAGTACTTC
TRBV4-3	.	.	TRBJ1-1	CASSRGEGRTEAFF	TGCGCCAGCAGCCGCGGGGAGGGTCGGACTGAAGCTTTCTTT
TRBV28	.	TRBD2	TRBJ2-7	CASSLTQREGEGREQYF	TGTGCCAGCAGTTTAACCCAGCGGGAGGGCGAAGGTCGCGAGCAGTACTTC
TRBV7-6	.	TRBD1	TRBJ1-2	CASSPGQGYGYTF	TGTGCCAGCAGCCCGGGACAGGGCTATGGCTACACCTTC
TRBV5-5	.	.	TRBJ2-1	CASSWQPGTYNEQFF	TGTGCCAGCAGCTGGCAACCGGGGACGTACAATGAGCAGTTCTTC
TRBV28	.	.	TRBJ1-2	CASNTDGASSYGYTF	TGTGCCAGCAACACCGACGGAGCTAGTTCCTATGGCTACACCTTC
TRBV7-2	.	TRBD2	TRBJ2-3	CASSDLAGGETDTQYF	TGTGCCAGCAGCGACTTAGCGGGAGGGGAAACAGATACGCAGTATTTT